These 2 T cell receptor beta chains came from one sample sequenced in a study of CD8 T cells in ankylosing spondylitis. General study findings and limits: Blood of patients with ankylosing spondylitis appeared to be characterized by a TCR beta motif of several highly homologous variants.

These TCRs are of unknown antigen specificity. One entry per CDR3 protein, called by TCRdb with MiXCR from the 5' RACE reads. The data hold 200,000 to 250,000 distinct CDR3 sequences, with 7% to 8% observed a single time. Sequencing was performed on blood, either unsorted or a sorted T cell fraction (not recorded which). These receptors all stem from a male donor with ankylosing spondylitis.

This clonotype was seen more than once but under ten times. The chain combines TRBV5-6 with TRBJ2-7, with D perhaps matching TRBD1 (5 bases). The germline V gene encodes CDR1 SGHDT and CDR2 YYEEEE. V was shortened by 4 bases and J by 4 bases, with 18 bases between the two germline ends. This CDR3 is 15 amino acids long. The CDR3 DNA follows: TGTGCCAGCAGCAGACAGTTTTCCCCACAATACGAGCAGTACTTC. This sequence encodes CASSRQFSPQYEQYF.

This clonotype was recorded at least ten times. The rearrangement joins TRBV7-9 to TRBJ1-1, with 7 bases matching TRBD1. This CDR3 is built from 14 residues. Germline-derived CDR1 and CDR2 are SEHNR and FQNEAQ (reference sequence). V lost 5 bases and J lost 5; bases outside the gene matches: 8. CDR3 loop: CASSATPGGTEAFF. CDR3 in DNA: TGTGCCAGCAGCGCCACTCCAGGGGGAACTGAAGCTTTCTTT. Using reference TRBV7-9 and TRBJ1-1 for the parts outside the CDR3, the full variable domain is DTGVSQNPRHKITKRGQNVTFRCDPISEHNRLYWYRQTLGQGPEFLTYFQNEAQLEKSRLLSDRFSAERPKGSFSTLEIQRTEQGDSAMYLCASSATPGGTEAFFGQGTRLTVV.